These 31 T cell receptor beta chains were sequenced from one sample in a study of blood T cell repertoires in COVID-19. Repertoires were generated with immunoSEQ multiplex PCR, while TCRdb's copy carries only in-frame clones and drops some. The table has about 49,000 clones, 70% to 90% seen once; the top ten hold about an eighth. Sample: peripheral blood. These receptors all stem from an elderly man with acute or convalescent COVID-19.

The chain uses TRBV28 and TRBJ2-7; D is unresolved. The CDR3 has 13 residues. From germline, CDR1 is MDHEN and CDR2 SYDVKM. The V end lost 7 bases, the J end lost 4 bases, and 14 bases lay between the germline ends. CDR3 DNA: TGTGCCAGCAAGACACATGGGTTTTACGAGCAGTACTTC. It specifies CASKTHGFYEQYF. Drawing the rest from reference TRBV28 and TRBJ2-7, the complete variable domain is DVKVTQSSRYLVKRTGEKVFLECVQDMDHENMFWYRQDPGLGLRLIYFSYDVKMKEKGDIPEGYSVSREKKERFSLILESASTNQTSMYLCASKTHGFYEQYFGPGTRLTVT.

V and J are TRBV7-2 and TRBJ2-7, with D maybe TRBD1 (7 bases). The V and J ends lost 5 bases and 3 bases respectively, with 23 bases between them. The CDR3 extends over 17 amino acids. Germline V gives CDR1 SGHTA, CDR2 FQGNSA. The CDR3 nucleotides are TGTGCCAGCAGCCCATCAGGAGGGGGCCTTAAACTCTACGAGCAGTACTTC. This encodes CASSPSGGGLKLYEQYF.

The J gene is TRBJ2-1, the V gene TRBV18; 8 bases map to TRBD2. The CDR3 has 17 residues. Germline lookup yields CDR1 KGHSH and CDR2 LQKENI. The V and J ends lost 1 base and 4 bases, in that order; junction bases with no gene match: 9. The CDR3 nucleotides are TGTGCCAGCTCACCACGGATCAGCGGGGGAAGTTACAATGAGCAGTTCTTC. Translation: CASSPRISGGSYNEQFF. The full variable domain, its missing parts supplied by reference TRBV18 and TRBJ2-1, is NAGVMQNPRHLVRRRGQEARLRCSPMKGHSHVYWYRQLPEEGLKFMVYLQKENIIDESGMPKERFSAEFPKEGPSILRIQQVVRGDSAAYFCASSPRISGGSYNEQFFGPGTRLTVL.

The chain combines TRBV11-3 with TRBJ2-3, with 8 bases matching TRBD1. Germline V gives CDR1 SGHNT, CDR2 YENEEA. J lost 3 bases, V lost 1 base, and 0 bases had no gene match. The CDR3 sequence is 14 residues long. In DNA form, the CDR3 reads TGTGCCAGCAGCTTAGGACAGGGGACAGATACGCAGTATTTT. Encoded protein: CASSLGQGTDTQYF.

This sequence joins TRBV7-9 and TRBJ1-5; 7 bases fit TRBD1. This CDR3 is 12 amino acids long. With 9 bases clipped from V and 3 bases from J, the junction kept 2 bases outside the gene matches. From germline, CDR1 is SEHNR and CDR2 FQNEAQ (reference sequence). CDR3 amino acids: CASGQDNQPQHF. The CDR3 DNA reads TGTGCCAGTGGACAGGACAATCAGCCCCAGCATTTT.

CDR3 DNA sequence: TGTGCCAGCAGTGATCCGAGGCCCGGGGGGCAGTTCTTC. This translates into CASSDPRPGGQFF. The chain links TRBV25-1 to TRBJ2-1; D might be TRBD2 (6 bases). The CDR3 runs to 13 residues. CDR1 is MGHDK, CDR2 SYGVNS, per germline. Trimming cost V 3 bases and J 12 bases, with 15 bases left between them.

The gene calls are TRBV5-1 and TRBJ2-3; D is perhaps TRBD1 (6 bases). Germline V CDR1 and CDR2: SGHRS, YFSETQ. Trimming removed 1 base at V and 0 bases at J, with 12 bases between. The CDR3 has 16 residues. CDR3 sequence: CASSLQGRTSTDTQYF. CDR3 coding DNA: TGCGCCAGCAGCTTGCAGGGGAGAACTAGCACAGATACGCAGTATTTT.

V and J are TRBV5-1 and TRBJ1-3; D possibly corresponds to TRBD1 (6 bases). CDR1 is SGHRS and CDR2 is YFSETQ in the germline V gene. Trimming left V 0 bases short and J 0 bases short, with 10 bases between. The CDR3 runs to 16 residues. The DNA of the CDR3 is TGCGCCAGCAGCTTGGCCGAACAGGGCTCTGGAAACACCATATATTTT. This codes for CASSLAEQGSGNTIYF.

The chain is built from TRBV6-2 or TRBV6-3 and TRBJ1-6; 10 nucleotides agree with TRBD1. The length of the CDR3 is 18 residues. Losses at the gene ends were 0 bases for V and 14 bases for J; bases not matched to a gene: 16. The germline V gene encodes CDR1 MNHEY and CDR2 SVGEGT. The CDR3 DNA reads TGTGCCAGCAGTTACTCGGATTTCCGACAGGGGGCAAATTCGGCCCTCCACTTT. It translates to CASSYSDFRQGANSALHF.

The chain employs TRBV9 and TRBJ2-1, with D perhaps matching TRBD2 (6 bases). Trimming took 3 bases from V and 9 from J, leaving 16 bases between them. This CDR3 is built from 14 residues. CDR1 SGDLS and CDR2 YYNGEE come from the germline V gene. The CDR3 DNA reads as TGTGCCAGCAGCGGGAAGGAGGGATCTAGTGAGCAGTTCTTC. Its protein is CASSGKEGSSEQFF.

The V call is TRBV5-8, the J call TRBJ2-3; 7 bases agree with TRBD2. V was clipped by 3 bases and J by 1 base; unmatched bases: 5. The V gene's germline CDR1 is SGHTS and CDR2 YDEGEE. The CDR3 contains 15 residues. CDR3 loop: CASSSRGFRTDTQYF. The CDR3 DNA follows: TGTGCCAGCAGCTCGCGGGGGTTTCGCACAGATACGCAGTATTTT.

This chain links TRBV5-1 with TRBJ2-7; 9 bases line up with TRBD2. This CDR3 comprises 17 residues. The junction had 8 bases not matched to a gene; V was cut back by 0 bases and J by 1 base. Germline V gene sequence: CDR1 SGHRS, CDR2 YFSETQ. CDR3 DNA: TGCGCCAGCAGCTTGGCCAGCGGGGGGTCCATATCCTACGAGCAGTACTTC. Protein: CASSLASGGSISYEQYF.

This chain joins TRBV10-1 and TRBJ2-1; 10 positions match TRBD1. Germline CDR1 WNHNN, CDR2 SYGVQD (reference sequence). J was trimmed by 7 bases and V by 3 bases; bases with no gene match: 9. The CDR3 runs 16 residues. The CDR3 DNA sequence: TGCGCCAGCAGTGATTTGTGGGACAGGGGATTAAATGAGCAGTTCTTC. Translating it yields CASSDLWDRGLNEQFF.

The CDR3, as DNA: TGTGCCAGCAGCCGAACAGGGGGCGAAGAGACCCAGTACTTC. This gives the protein CASSRTGGEETQYF. The gene calls are TRBV6-5 and TRBJ2-5; 9 nucleotides agree with TRBD1. This CDR3 comprises 14 residues. V lost 6 bases to trimming and J lost 3 bases; unmatched junction nucleotides: 5. Germline CDR1 MNHEY, CDR2 SVGAGI.

The chain uses TRBV3-1 (or the pseudogene TRBV3-2) and TRBJ1-1, with TRBD1 as a possible D gene (5 bases). There are 14 residues in the CDR3. Between the trimmed V and J ends, which lost 1 base and 4 bases, there was a span of 10 bases. The germline V gene has CDR1 LGHDT and CDR2 YNNKEL (reference sequence). The CDR3 nucleotides read TGTGCCAGCAGCCAAGTGAGTCAGGGCACTGAAGCTTTCTTT. Its protein is CASSQVSQGTEAFF.

This chain links TRBV18 with TRBJ2-2; 8 bases agree with TRBD1. In germline, CDR1 is KGHSH, CDR2 LQKENI. V shed 3 bases, J shed 4 bases, and the junction held 4 bases outside the gene matches. The CDR3 is 15 residues long. CDR3 sequence reads: CASSPGQGGTGELFF. The CDR3 nucleotides are TGTGCCAGCTCACCCGGACAGGGTGGCACCGGGGAGCTGTTTTTT.

This clone was counted a single time. This chain links TRBV2 with TRBJ1-1; no clear D gene. V lost 4 bases, J lost 4 bases, and 10 bases lay in between. The V gene's germline CDR1 is SNHLY and CDR2 FYNNEI. The CDR3 spans 13 residues. The CDR3 here is CASSGGFGTEAFF. CDR3 DNA: TGTGCCAGCAGTGGAGGCTTTGGCACTGAAGCTTTCTTT.

The gene calls are TRBV19 and TRBJ1-2, with 10 bases that match TRBD1. Germline V lookup: CDR1 LNHDA, CDR2 SQIVND (reference sequence). The CDR3 covers 15 residues. V dropped 6 bases and J dropped 6; count of bases not matched to a gene: 10. Here the CDR3 reads CASRNRDRGGDGYTF. In nucleotides, the CDR3 is TGTGCCAGTAGGAACCGGGACAGGGGAGGGGATGGCTACACCTTC.

This chain connects TRBV2 to TRBJ2-6; 7 nucleotides agree with TRBD1. The germline V gene encodes CDR1 SNHLY and CDR2 FYNNEI. The CDR3 consists of 15 residues. The V segment lost 8 bases and the J segment 1 base; nucleotides outside the gene matches: 5. CDR3 bases: TGTGCCAGCCACAGGGGTATGTCTGGGGCCAACGTCCTGACTTTC. Translating gives CASHRGMSGANVLTF.

This clone was counted once. The rearrangement links TRBV6-6 to TRBJ1-1; 8 bases match TRBD1. The CDR3 runs 13 residues. Germline V gene lookup returns CDR1 MNHNY and CDR2 SVGAGI (reference sequence). J gave up 5 bases and V 4 bases, and 3 bases lay outside the gene matches. Written as DNA, the CDR3 is TGTGCCAGCAGTTCACAGGGGGTAACTGAAGCTTTCTTT. It encodes CASSSQGVTEAFF.

The chain uses TRBV2 and TRBJ1-6, with 9 bases aligning to TRBD1. This CDR3 has 14 amino acids. The V segment lost 7 bases and the J segment 7 bases; nucleotides outside the gene matches: 5. Germline CDR1 is SNHLY and CDR2 is FYNNEI. The CDR3 region is CASKTTGGNSPLHF. The DNA of the CDR3 is TGTGCCAGCAAAACGACAGGGGGAAATTCACCCCTCCACTTT.

The chain has TRBV27 and TRBJ1-1, with 9 bases matching TRBD1. The CDR3 contains 15 residues. Germline CDR1 and CDR2: MNHEY and SMNVEV (reference sequence). After removal of 5 bases from V and 1 base from J, the junction contained 5 bases not matched to a gene. CDR3 amino acids: CASSQPGQGNTEAFF. CDR3 coding DNA: TGTGCCAGCAGTCAACCGGGACAGGGGAACACTGAAGCTTTCTTT.

This clone was recorded a few times. The chain joins TRBV2 to TRBJ2-3; D possibly corresponds to TRBD2 (7 bases). The germline V gene encodes CDR1 SNHLY and CDR2 FYNNEI. V was trimmed by 0 bases and J by 1 base, leaving 14 bases between them. The CDR3 is 17 amino acids. The CDR3 sequence is CASSEAPRGAGTDTQYF. The DNA for the CDR3 is TGTGCCAGCAGTGAAGCTCCCCGGGGGGCGGGCACAGATACGCAGTATTTT.

This chain uses TRBV6-5 with TRBJ2-7; 9 bases align to TRBD2. The V gene's germline CDR1 is MNHEY and CDR2 SVGAGI. The CDR3 is 15 amino acids. After removal of 5 bases from V and 4 bases from J, the junction contained 9 bases not matched to a gene. CDR3: CASSLASGTFYEQYF. The CDR3, as DNA: TGTGCCAGCAGTCTGGCTAGCGGGACTTTTTACGAGCAGTACTTC.

This chain links TRBV10-3 with TRBJ1-6; D is uncertain. The CDR3 consists of 14 residues. CDR1 is ENHRY, CDR2 SYGVKD, per germline. V was shortened by 2 bases and J by 10 bases, with 12 bases between the two germline ends. The CDR3 nucleotides are TGTGCCATCAGTGAGCGGCAGGTTGAATCACCCCTCCACTTT. Amino acid sequence: CAISERQVESPLHF.

The V and J genes are TRBV7-9 and TRBJ1-5; 7 bases are shared with TRBD1. Germline-derived CDR1 and CDR2 are SEHNR and FQNEAQ (reference sequence). The length of the CDR3 is 17 residues. V dropped 5 bases and J dropped 3; count of bases not matched to a gene: 13. The CDR3 nucleotides read TGTGCCAGCAGCCCAACCCGCATCGGACAGGTCAATCAGCCCCAGCATTTT. This gives the protein CASSPTRIGQVNQPQHF.

V is TRBV7-3 and J is TRBJ1-1; D may be TRBD1 (5 bases). Germline values: CDR1 SGHTA, CDR2 FQGTGA. V was pared by 0 bases and J by 3 bases, with 5 bases between. This CDR3 region has 13 residues. CDR3 residues: CASSLTGDTEAFF. Written as DNA, the CDR3 is TGTGCCAGCAGCTTAACAGGGGACACTGAAGCTTTCTTT.

The chain carries TRBV27 and TRBJ2-7; TRBD1 aligns across 8 bases. V was clipped by 6 bases and J by 2 bases; unmatched bases: 9. Germline values: CDR1 MNHEY, CDR2 SMNVEV (reference sequence). The CDR3 has 15 residues. CDR3 amino acids: CASSSQGATPYEQYF. The CDR3 DNA follows: TGTGCCAGCAGCTCTCAGGGGGCGACCCCCTACGAGCAGTACTTC.

The chain links TRBV30 to TRBJ1-3; TRBD1 is a possible D gene (6 bases). V lost 3 bases, J lost 0 bases, and 12 bases lay in between. The CDR3 consists of 15 residues. The V gene's germline CDR1 is GTSNPN and CDR2 SVGIG (reference sequence). The CDR3 loop reads CAWSGGGYSGNTIYF. DNA for the CDR3: TGTGCCTGGAGCGGTGGGGGCTACTCTGGAAACACCATATATTTT.

The CDR3 DNA reads as TGTGCCAGCAGCTTGCCCAGGGCGGAGACCCAGTACTTC. The encoded protein is CASSLPRAETQYF. V is TRBV5-4 and J is TRBJ2-5; a possible D gene is TRBD1 (5 bases). The V gene's germline CDR1 is SGHNT and CDR2 YYREEE (reference sequence). V was pared by 1 base and J by 5 bases, with 9 bases between. The CDR3 is 13 residues long.

CDR3 residues: CASSFRGTGLGETQYF. CDR3 nucleotide sequence: TGTGCCAGCAGCTTTAGGGGGACAGGGCTTGGTGAGACCCAGTACTTC. V gene TRBV5-8 combines with J gene TRBJ2-5; the match to TRBD1 covers 9 bases. Germline loops: CDR1 SGHTS, CDR2 YDEGEE. V trimming: 2 bases; J trimming: 5 bases; junction bases outside the gene matches: 10. The CDR3 contains 16 residues.